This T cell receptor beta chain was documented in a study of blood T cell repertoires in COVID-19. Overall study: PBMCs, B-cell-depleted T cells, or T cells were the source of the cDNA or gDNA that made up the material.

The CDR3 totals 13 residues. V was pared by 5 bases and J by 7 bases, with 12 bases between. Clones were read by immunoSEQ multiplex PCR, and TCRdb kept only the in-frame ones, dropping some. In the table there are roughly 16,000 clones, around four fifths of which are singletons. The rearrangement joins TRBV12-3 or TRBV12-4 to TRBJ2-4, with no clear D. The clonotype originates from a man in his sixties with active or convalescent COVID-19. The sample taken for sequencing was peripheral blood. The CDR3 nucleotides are TGTGCCAGCAGTCCGATTCTAGAGAACATTCAGTACTTC. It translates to CASSPILENIQYF.